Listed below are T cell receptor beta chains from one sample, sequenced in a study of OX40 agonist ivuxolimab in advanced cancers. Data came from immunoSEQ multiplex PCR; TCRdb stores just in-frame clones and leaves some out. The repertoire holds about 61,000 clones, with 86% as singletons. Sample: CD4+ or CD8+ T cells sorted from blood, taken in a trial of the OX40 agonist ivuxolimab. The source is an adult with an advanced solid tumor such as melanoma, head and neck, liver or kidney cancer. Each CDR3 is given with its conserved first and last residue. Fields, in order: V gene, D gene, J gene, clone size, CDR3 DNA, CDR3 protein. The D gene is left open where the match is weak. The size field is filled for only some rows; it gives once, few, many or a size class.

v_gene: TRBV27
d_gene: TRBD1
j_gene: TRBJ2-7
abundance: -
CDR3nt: TGTGCCAGCAAACCCTTTGGACAGGCCTACGAGCAGTACTTC
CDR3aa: CASKPFGQAYEQYF

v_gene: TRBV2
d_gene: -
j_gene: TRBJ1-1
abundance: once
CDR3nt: TGTGCCAGCAGAGGGGACATTTCGAACACTGAAGCTTTCTTT
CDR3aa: CASRGDISNTEAFF

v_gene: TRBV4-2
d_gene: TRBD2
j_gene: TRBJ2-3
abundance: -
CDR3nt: TGTGCCAGCAGCCCGGGACTAGCGGGGGCCCGCACAGATACGCAGTATTTT
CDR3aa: CASSPGLAGARTDTQYF

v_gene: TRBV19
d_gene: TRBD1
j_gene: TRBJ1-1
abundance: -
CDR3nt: TGTGCCAGTAGTATCCCGACAGGGCAAATGAACACTGAAGCTTTCTTT
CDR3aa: CASSIPTGQMNTEAFF

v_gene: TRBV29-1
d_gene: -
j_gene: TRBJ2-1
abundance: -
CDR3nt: TGCAGCGTTGAGAGCAGTCCGAGCTCCTACAATGAGCAGTTCTTC
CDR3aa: CSVESSPSSYNEQFF

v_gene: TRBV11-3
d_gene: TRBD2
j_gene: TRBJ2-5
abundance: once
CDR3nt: TGTGCCAGCAGCTTAGCGGGACTAGCGGGACAAGAGACCCAGTACTTC
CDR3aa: CASSLAGLAGQETQYF

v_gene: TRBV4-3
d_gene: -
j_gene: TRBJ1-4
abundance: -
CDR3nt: TGCGCCAGCAGCCAAGCCGACGGACCGAATGAAAAACTGTTTTTT
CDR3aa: CASSQADGPNEKLFF

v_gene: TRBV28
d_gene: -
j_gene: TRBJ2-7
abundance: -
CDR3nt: TGTGCCAGCAGTTTATTGGGGCAGGGGGGAAAGGACGAGCAGTACTTC
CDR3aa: CASSLLGQGGKDEQYF

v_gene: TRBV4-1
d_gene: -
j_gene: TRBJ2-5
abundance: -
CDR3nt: TGCGCCAGCAGCCAAGATGTAAGGGCCCAAGAGACCCAGTACTTC
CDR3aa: CASSQDVRAQETQYF

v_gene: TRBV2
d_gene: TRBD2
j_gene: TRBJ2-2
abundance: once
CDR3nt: TGTGCCAGCAGTGAAAGGCCCCGACTAGCGGGGCAGAACACCGGGGAGCTGTTTTTT
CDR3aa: CASSERPRLAGQNTGELFF

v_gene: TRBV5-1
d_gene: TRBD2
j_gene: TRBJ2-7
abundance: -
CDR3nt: TGCGCCAGCAGCTTGGGGGCGGGAGGTTCCTACGAGCAGTACTTC
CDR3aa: CASSLGAGGSYEQYF

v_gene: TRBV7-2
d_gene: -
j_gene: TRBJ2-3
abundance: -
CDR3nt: TGTGCCAGCAGCTTAATGTTAGCGAGCACAGATACGCAGTATTTT
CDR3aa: CASSLMLASTDTQYF

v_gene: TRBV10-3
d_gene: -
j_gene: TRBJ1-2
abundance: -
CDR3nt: TGTGCCATCAGTGTTCCTGAGGGGGGAATCGGCTACACCTTC
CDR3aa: CAISVPEGGIGYTF

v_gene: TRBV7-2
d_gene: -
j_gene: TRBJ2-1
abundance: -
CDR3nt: TGTGCCAGCAGCTTAGTAGTGGTCTATGAGCAGTTCTTC
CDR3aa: CASSLVVVYEQFF

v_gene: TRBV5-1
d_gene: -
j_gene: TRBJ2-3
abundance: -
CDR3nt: TGCGCCAGCAGCTTGGCGGGGGGCACAGATACGCAGTATTTT
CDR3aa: CASSLAGGTDTQYF

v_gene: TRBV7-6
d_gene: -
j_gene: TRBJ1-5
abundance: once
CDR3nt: TGTGCCAGCAGCTTAATTGGGGGAGGCAATCAGCCCCAGCATTTT
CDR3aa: CASSLIGGGNQPQHF

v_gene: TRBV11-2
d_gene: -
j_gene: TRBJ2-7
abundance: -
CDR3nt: TGTGCCAGCAGCCCCCGACGTCGCTACGAGCAGTACTTC
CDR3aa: CASSPRRRYEQYF

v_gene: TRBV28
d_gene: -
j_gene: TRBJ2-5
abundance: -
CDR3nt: TGTGCCAGCAGTTTTAGGTCTGGAGAGGAGACCCAGTACTTC
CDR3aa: CASSFRSGEETQYF

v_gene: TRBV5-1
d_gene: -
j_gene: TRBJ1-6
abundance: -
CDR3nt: TGCGCCAGCAGCCCTGGCAGGGTAGACTATAATTCACCCCTCCACTTT
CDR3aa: CASSPGRVDYNSPLHF

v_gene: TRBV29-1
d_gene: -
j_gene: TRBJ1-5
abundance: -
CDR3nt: TGCAGCGTTCGGGCAGGGCCCGGCAATCAGCCCCAGCATTTT
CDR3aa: CSVRAGPGNQPQHF

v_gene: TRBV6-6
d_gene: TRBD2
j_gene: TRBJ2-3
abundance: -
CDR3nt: TGTGCCAGCACCCCTAGCGGGGGGGCAGATACGCAGTATTTT
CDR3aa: CASTPSGGADTQYF

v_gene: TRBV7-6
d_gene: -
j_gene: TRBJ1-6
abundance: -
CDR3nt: TGTGCCAGCAGCTTAGCTCTCGATTCACCCCTCCACTTT
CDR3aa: CASSLALDSPLHF

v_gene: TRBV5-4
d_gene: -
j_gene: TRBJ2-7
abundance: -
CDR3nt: TGTGCCAGCAGCCCGGGGCAGGGGTTATACGAGCAGTACTTC
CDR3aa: CASSPGQGLYEQYF

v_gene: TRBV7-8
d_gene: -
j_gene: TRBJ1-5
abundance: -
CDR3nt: TGTGCCAGCAGCTTTTCAGGGACGGATAGGGGCTATCAGCCCCAGCATTTT
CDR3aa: CASSFSGTDRGYQPQHF

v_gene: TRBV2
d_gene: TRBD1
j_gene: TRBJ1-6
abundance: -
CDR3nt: TGTGCCAGCAGTGAAATTGGACAGGGGGATTCACCCCTCCACTTT
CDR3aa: CASSEIGQGDSPLHF

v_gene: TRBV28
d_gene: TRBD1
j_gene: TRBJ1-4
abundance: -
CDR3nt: TGTGCCAGCAGTTCCAAGGGGGCTGGGGAAAAACTGTTTTTT
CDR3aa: CASSSKGAGEKLFF

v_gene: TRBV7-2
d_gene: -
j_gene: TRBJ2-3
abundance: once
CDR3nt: TGTGCCAGCAGCTTAGAGGTGCAGAGCACAGATACGCAGTATTTT
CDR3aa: CASSLEVQSTDTQYF

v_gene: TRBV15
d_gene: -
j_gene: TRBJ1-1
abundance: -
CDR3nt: TGTGCCACCAGCAGAGATGGGCAGTTCGGCACTGAAGCTTTCTTT
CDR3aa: CATSRDGQFGTEAFF

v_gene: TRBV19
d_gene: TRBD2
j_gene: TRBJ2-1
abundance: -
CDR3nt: TGTGCCAGTAGTATGGGGCTAGCGGGGCGTCGGGGTGAGCAGTTCTTC
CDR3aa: CASSMGLAGRRGEQFF

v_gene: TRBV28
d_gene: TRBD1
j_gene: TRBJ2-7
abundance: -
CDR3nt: TGTGCCAGCAACGGGGGACAGGCCTACGAGCAGTACTTC
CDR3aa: CASNGGQAYEQYF

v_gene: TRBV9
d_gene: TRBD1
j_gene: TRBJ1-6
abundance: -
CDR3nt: TGTGCCAGCAGCGTAGTAGGTACAGGGGACTCACCCCTCCACTTT
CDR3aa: CASSVVGTGDSPLHF

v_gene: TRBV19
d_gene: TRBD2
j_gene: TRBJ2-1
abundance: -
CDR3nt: TGTGCCAGTAGTGGCAGTGGCGGCGGGAGGAATTCCTACAATGAGCAGTTCTTC
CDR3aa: CASSGSGGGRNSYNEQFF

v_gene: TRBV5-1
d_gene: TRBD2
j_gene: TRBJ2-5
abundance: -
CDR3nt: TGCGCCAGCAGCTTGTTTGGTAGCGGGGGCCAAGAGACCCAGTACTTC
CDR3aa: CASSLFGSGGQETQYF

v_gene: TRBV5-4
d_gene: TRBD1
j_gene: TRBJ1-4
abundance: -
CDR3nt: TGTGCCAGCAGTTCCACGCCGGGACAGGGAGGGAATGAAAAACTGTTTTTT
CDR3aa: CASSSTPGQGGNEKLFF

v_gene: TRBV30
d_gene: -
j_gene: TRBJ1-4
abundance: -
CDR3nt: TGTGCCTTTTCCGGAGGGCTTAATGAAAAACTGTTTTTT
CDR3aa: CAFSGGLNEKLFF

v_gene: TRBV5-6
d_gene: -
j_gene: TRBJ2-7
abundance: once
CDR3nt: TGTGCCAGCAGCTTGCAGCCCTACGAGCAGTACTTC
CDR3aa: CASSLQPYEQYF

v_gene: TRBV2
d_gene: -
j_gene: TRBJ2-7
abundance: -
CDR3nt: TGTGCCAGCAGCCGGGACGGAGTTTTGAGCGAGCAGTACTTC
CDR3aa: CASSRDGVLSEQYF

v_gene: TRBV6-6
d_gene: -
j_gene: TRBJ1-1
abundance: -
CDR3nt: TGTGCCAGCAGTGGCCGAAAGGGGTGGGGGACTGAAGCTTTCTTT
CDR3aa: CASSGRKGWGTEAFF

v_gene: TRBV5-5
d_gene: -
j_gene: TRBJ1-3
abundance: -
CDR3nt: TGTGCCAGCAGCCTGGGACACGCCTCTGGAAACACCATATATTTT
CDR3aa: CASSLGHASGNTIYF

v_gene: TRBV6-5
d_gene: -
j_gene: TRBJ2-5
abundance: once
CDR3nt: TGTGCCAGCAGTCGGGGTTCAGAGACCCAGTACTTC
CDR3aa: CASSRGSETQYF

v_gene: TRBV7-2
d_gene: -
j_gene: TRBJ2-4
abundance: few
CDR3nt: TGTGCCAGCAGCTTAGGGGGTACCAAAAACATTCAGTACTTC
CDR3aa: CASSLGGTKNIQYF

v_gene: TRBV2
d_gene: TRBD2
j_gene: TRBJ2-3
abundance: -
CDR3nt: TGTGCCAGCAGTGAGTTAGCGGGGAGCACAGATACGCAGTATTTT
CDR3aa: CASSELAGSTDTQYF

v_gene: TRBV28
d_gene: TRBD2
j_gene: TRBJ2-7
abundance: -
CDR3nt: TGTGCCAGCAGTTTAGCTAGCGGGGGGCTAAGGGTGAACGAGCAGTACTTC
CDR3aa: CASSLASGGLRVNEQYF

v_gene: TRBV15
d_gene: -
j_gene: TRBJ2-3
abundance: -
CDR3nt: TGTGCCACGCATAGAGGGGGGCCCACCCTTAGCACAGATACGCAGTATTTT
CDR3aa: CATHRGGPTLSTDTQYF

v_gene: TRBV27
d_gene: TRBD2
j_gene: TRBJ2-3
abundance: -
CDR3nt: TGTGCCAGCAGTTTAAAGGAGGGACTAGCGGGAGGGCGATCCACAGATACGCAGTATTTT
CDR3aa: CASSLKEGLAGGRSTDTQYF

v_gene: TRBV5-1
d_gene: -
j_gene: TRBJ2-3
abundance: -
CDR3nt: TGCGCCAGCAGCTTGTCGGTGCGGGACCCCACAGATACGCAGTATTTT
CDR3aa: CASSLSVRDPTDTQYF

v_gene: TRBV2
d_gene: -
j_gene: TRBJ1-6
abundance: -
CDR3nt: TGTGCCAGCAGTGAAATGGCAGAACCCAATTCACCCCTCCACTTT
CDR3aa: CASSEMAEPNSPLHF

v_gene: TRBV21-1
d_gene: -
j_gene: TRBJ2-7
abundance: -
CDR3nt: TGTGCCAGCAGCAATTGTAGCGGGAGGGCCTACGCCTACGAGCAGTACTTC
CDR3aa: CASSNCSGRAYAYEQYF

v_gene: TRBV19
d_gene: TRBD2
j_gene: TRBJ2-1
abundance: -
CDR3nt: TGTGCCAGTAGTACCCGGGGGGGGGACTACAATGAGCAGTTCTTC
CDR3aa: CASSTRGGDYNEQFF

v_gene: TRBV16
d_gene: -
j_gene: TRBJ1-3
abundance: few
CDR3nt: TGTGCCAGCAGCCAATCCGGGCAGAGCTCTGGAAACACCATATATTTT
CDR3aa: CASSQSGQSSGNTIYF

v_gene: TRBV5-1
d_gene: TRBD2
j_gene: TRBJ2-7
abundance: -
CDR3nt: TGCGCCAGCAGCCCCATCAGTAGCGGGGCCCACGAGCAGTACTTC
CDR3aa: CASSPISSGAHEQYF

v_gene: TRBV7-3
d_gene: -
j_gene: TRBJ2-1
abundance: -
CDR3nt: TGTGCCAGCAGCTTATCGGGAGACAATGAGCAGTTCTTC
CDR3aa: CASSLSGDNEQFF

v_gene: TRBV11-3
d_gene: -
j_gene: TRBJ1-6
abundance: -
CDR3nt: TGTGCCAGCAGCCATGGGAGGGACGGGGGAGATAATTCACCCCTCCACTTT
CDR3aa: CASSHGRDGGDNSPLHF

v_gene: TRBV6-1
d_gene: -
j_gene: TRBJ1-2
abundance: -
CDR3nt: TGTGCCAGCAGTGAAACTGGGGGCTACACCTTC
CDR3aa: CASSETGGYTF

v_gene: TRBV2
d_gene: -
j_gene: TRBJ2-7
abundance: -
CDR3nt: TGTGCCAGCAGTGTGGACAGAGCCTCCTACGAGCAGTACTTC
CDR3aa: CASSVDRASYEQYF

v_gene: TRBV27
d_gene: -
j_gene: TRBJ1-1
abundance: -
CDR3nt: TGTGCCAGCAGTTTTACACAGTCTCGTGAAGCTTTCTTT
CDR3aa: CASSFTQSREAFF

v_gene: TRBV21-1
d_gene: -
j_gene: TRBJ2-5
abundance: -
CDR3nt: TGTGCCAGCAGCACGAGGGGACGGGACAGGCTCAGGGCAGAGACCCAGTACTTC
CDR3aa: CASSTRGRDRLRAETQYF

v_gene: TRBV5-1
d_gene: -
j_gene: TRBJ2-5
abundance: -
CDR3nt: TGCGCCAGCAGCTTCCCGGGGGTCCGAGAGACCCAGTACTTC
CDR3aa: CASSFPGVRETQYF